This is a list of T cell receptor beta chains from one sample in a study of blood T cells in healthy people across ages. MiXCR was run by TCRdb on the 5' RACE reads, yielding one entry per CDR3 protein. The repertoire holds more than 650,000 distinct CDR3 sequences, with 20% to 25% as singletons. The material sequenced was blood. These receptors were collected from a man between 65 and 85 years old in good health. CDR3s include the opening cysteine and the closing phenylalanine or tryptophan. The D gene is left open where the match is weak. Size tells how often a clone was seen (once, few, many) or the class of an expanded clone, and some rows leave it out.

v_call	d_call	j_call	clone_size	cdr3_aa	cdr3_nt
TRBV29-1	.	TRBJ2-3	.	CSVLGATSTDTQYF	TGCAGCGTTCTCGGGGCCACGAGCACAGATACGCAGTATTTT
TRBV21-1	.	TRBJ1-1	.	CASSPRDRAGNTEAFF	TGTGCCAGCAGCCCCCGGGACAGGGCGGGGAACACTGAAGCTTTCTTT
TRBV10-3	TRBD1	TRBJ1-2	few	CAISDSLLGQSYGYTF	TGTGCCATCAGTGATTCCCTCTTGGGACAGAGTTATGGCTACACCTTC
TRBV5-1	TRBD1	TRBJ1-1	few	CASSLGGQSEAFF	TGCGCCAGCAGCTTGGGGGGACAGAGCGAAGCTTTCTTT
TRBV4-2	TRBD1	TRBJ2-3	.	CASSPRDRVLQADTQYF	TGTGCCAGCAGCCCCCGGGACAGGGTTCTTCAGGCAGATACGCAGTATTTT
TRBV15	.	TRBJ2-3	many	CATSRGGGGSTDTQYF	TGTGCCACCAGCAGAGGAGGCGGGGGCAGCACAGATACGCAGTATTTT
TRBV3-1	.	TRBJ1-2	.	CASGDGAYGYTF	TGTGCCAGCGGGGACGGAGCCTATGGCTACACCTTC
TRBV7-2	.	TRBJ2-1	.	CASSLNVGLSSNEQFF	TGTGCCAGCAGCTTAAATGTTGGTCTCAGTTCCAATGAGCAGTTCTTC
TRBV9	TRBD1	TRBJ1-3	.	CASSVVGQGINTIYF	TGTGCCAGCAGCGTAGTCGGACAGGGCATAAACACCATATATTTT
TRBV6-1	.	TRBJ1-2	many	CASSLDPQDFGYTF	TGTGCCAGCAGCCTGGACCCGCAGGATTTTGGCTACACCTTC
TRBV12-3/TRBV12-4	TRBD2	TRBJ2-3	.	CASSHQTSGGTDTQYF	TGTGCCAGCAGTCATCAGACTAGCGGGGGGACAGATACGCAGTATTTT
TRBV20-1	TRBD1	TRBJ2-3	.	CSAGDPWGTGGADTQYF	TGCAGTGCTGGGGACCCATGGGGGACAGGGGGCGCGGATACGCAGTATTTT
TRBV3-1	.	TRBJ2-1	few	CASSQARVTATEGNEQFF	TGTGCCAGCAGCCAGGCAAGAGTAACGGCAACTGAGGGCAATGAGCAGTTCTTC
TRBV20-1	.	TRBJ1-1	few	CSARRQVGTEAFF	TGCAGTGCTAGGAGACAGGTTGGAACTGAAGCTTTCTTT
TRBV20-1	.	TRBJ2-1	many	CSAPRASDSYNEQFF	TGCAGTGCCCCTCGGGCTAGCGACTCCTACAATGAGCAGTTCTTC
TRBV28	.	TRBJ2-7	.	CASSLPMTYEQYF	TGTGCCAGCAGTTTACCCATGACCTACGAGCAGTACTTC
TRBV19	TRBD1	TRBJ2-7	.	CASSGWGQVGEQYF	TGTGCCAGTAGCGGCTGGGGACAGGTGGGCGAGCAGTACTTC
TRBV5-1	.	TRBJ2-1	.	CASSGEADSYNEQFF	TGCGCCAGCAGCGGGGAGGCAGACTCCTACAATGAGCAGTTCTTC
TRBV12-3/TRBV12-4	.	TRBJ1-1	.	CASSLSGGFNEAFF	TGTGCCAGCAGTTTAAGTGGAGGGTTCAATGAAGCTTTCTTT
TRBV7-3	.	TRBJ2-6	.	CASSSRPGSGANVLTF	TGTGCCAGCAGCTCTCGGCCGGGGTCTGGGGCCAACGTCCTGACTTTC
TRBV25-1	TRBD1	TRBJ2-3	many	CASLDRSTDTQYF	TGTGCCAGCTTGGACAGGAGCACAGATACGCAGTATTTT
TRBV5-1	.	TRBJ1-1	few	CASRSGTTKNTEAFF	TGCGCCAGCCGGTCGGGCACAACCAAAAACACTGAAGCTTTCTTT
TRBV29-1	.	TRBJ1-4	few	CSAGRTTNEKLFF	TGCAGCGCCGGAAGAACAACTAATGAAAAACTGTTTTTT
TRBV12-3/TRBV12-4	.	TRBJ1-3	few	CASYSEGQRNTIYF	TGTGCCAGCTACAGCGAGGGACAAAGAAACACCATATATTTT